This entry describes one T cell receptor (beta chain). Its antigen is currently unknown. This CDR3 contains 16 residues. V lost 1 base and J 0 bases, leaving 11 bases between the germline ends. CDR1 is SNHLY and CDR2 is FYNNEI in the germline V gene. This sample stems from a study of yellow fever vaccine responses in identical twins. From the RT-PCR reads, TCRdb called clonotypes with MiXCR, one entry per CDR3 protein. The repertoire has about 10,000 distinct CDR3 sequences, around 78% of them found once; the top ten carry 2%. Study-level points and caveats: Twins' T cell vaccine responses reportedly looked partly convergent, partly personalized.

This TCR derives from a woman aged 18-29 years who received the yellow fever vaccine. The chain is built from TRBV2 and TRBJ2-3, with D unresolved. Here the sequenced sample was T cells from blood (PBMCs), unsorted or a sorted subset (not recorded which), taken before or after yellow fever vaccination (not recorded which). DNA of the CDR3: TGTGCCAGCAGTGAAGTCAGGTTAACTAGCACAGATACGCAGTATTTT. This translates into CASSEVRLTSTDTQYF.